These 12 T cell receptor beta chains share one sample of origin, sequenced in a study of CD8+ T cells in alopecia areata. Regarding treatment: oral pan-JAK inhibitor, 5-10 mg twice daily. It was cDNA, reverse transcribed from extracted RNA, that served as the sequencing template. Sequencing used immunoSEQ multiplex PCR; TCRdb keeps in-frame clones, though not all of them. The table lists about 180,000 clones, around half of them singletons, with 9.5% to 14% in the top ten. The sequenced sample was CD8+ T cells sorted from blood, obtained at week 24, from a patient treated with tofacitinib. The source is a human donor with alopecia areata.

The CDR3 loop reads CASSLGTGGNQPQHF. The DNA for the CDR3 is TGTGCCAGCAGCTTAGGGACTGGAGGCAATCAGCCCCAGCATTTT. The chain couples TRBV5-6 to TRBJ1-5; TRBD1 might be the D (5 bases). Germline V lookup: CDR1 SGHDT, CDR2 YYEEEE. The V and J ends lost 2 bases and 2 bases respectively, with 11 bases between them. This CDR3 spans 15 amino acids.

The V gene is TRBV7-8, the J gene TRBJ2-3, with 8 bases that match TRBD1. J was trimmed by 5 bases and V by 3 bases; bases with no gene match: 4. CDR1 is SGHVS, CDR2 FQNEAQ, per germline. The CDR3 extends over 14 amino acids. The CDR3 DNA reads TGTGCCAGCAGCTTCCAACAGGGGGGAGATACGCAGTATTTT. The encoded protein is CASSFQQGGDTQYF. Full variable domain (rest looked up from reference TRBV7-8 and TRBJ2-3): GAGVSQSPRYKVAKRGQDVALRCDPISGHVSLFWYQQALGQGPEFLTYFQNEAQLDKSGLPSDRFFAERPEGSVSTLKIQRTQQEDSAVYLCASSFQQGGDTQYFGPGTRLTVL.

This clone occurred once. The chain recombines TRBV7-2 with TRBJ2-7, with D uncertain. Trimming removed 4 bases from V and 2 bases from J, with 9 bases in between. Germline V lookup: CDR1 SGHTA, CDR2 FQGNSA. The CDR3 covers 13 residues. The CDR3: CASSSGTTYEQYF. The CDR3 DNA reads TGTGCCAGCAGCTCGGGCACCACCTACGAGCAGTACTTC.

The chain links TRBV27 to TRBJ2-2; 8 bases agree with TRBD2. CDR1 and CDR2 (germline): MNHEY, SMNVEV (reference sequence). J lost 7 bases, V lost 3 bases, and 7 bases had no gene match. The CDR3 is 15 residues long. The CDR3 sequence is CASSFSGGEVGELFF. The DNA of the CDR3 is TGTGCCAGCAGTTTTTCGGGAGGGGAGGTCGGGGAGCTGTTTTTT.

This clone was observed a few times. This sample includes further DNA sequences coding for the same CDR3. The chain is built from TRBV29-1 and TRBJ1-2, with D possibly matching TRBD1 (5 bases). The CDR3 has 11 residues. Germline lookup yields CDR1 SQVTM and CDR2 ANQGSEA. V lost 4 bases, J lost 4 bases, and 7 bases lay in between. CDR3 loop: CSVGGSYGYTF. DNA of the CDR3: TGCAGCGTTGGGGGGAGCTATGGCTACACCTTC.

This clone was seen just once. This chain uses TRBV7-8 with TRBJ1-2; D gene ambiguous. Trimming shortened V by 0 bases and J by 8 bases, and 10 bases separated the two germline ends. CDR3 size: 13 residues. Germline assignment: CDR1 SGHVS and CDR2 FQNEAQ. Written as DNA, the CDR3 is TGTGCCAGCAGCTTAGCGAACGCGGGAGGCTACACCTTC. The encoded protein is CASSLANAGGYTF.

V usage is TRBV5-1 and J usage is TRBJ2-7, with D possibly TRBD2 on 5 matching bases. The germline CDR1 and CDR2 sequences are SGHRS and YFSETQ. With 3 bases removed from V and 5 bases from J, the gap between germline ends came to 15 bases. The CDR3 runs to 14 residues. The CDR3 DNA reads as TGCGCCAGCAGCTCGGCGGGTTTAGGGAACGAGCAGTACTTC. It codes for CASSSAGLGNEQYF.

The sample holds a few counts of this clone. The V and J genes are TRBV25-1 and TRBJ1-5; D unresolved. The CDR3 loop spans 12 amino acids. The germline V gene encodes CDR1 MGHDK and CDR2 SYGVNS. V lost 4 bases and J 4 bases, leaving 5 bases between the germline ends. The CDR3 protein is CASSAGNQPQHF. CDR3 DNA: TGTGCCAGCAGTGCGGGGAATCAGCCCCAGCATTTT.

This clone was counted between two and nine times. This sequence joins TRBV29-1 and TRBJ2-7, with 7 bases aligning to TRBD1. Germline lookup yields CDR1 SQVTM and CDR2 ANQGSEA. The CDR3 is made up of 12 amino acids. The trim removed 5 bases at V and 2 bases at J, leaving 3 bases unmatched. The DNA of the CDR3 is TGCAGCGTTACGGGACAGACCTACGAGCAGTACTTC. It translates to CSVTGQTYEQYF.

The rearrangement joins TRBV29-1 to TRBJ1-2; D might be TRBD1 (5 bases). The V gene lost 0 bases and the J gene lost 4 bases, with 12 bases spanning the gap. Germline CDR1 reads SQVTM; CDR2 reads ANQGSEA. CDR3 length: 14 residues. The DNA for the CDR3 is TGCAGCGTTGAAGATCAGGGCTCCTTCTATGGCTACACCTTC. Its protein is CSVEDQGSFYGYTF.

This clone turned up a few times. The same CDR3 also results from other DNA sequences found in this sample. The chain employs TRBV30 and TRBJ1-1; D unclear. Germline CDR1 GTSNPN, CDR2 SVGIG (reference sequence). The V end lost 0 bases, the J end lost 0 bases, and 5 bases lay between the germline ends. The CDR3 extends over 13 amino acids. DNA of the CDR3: TGTGCCTGGAGTGTTGGCATGAACACTGAAGCTTTCTTT. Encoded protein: CAWSVGMNTEAFF.

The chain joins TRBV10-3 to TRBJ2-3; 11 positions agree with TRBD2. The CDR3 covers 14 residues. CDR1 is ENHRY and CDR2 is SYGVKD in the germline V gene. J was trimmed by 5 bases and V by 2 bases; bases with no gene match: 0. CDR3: CAISEGTSGDTQYF. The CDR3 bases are TGTGCCATCAGTGAGGGGACTAGCGGAGATACGCAGTATTTT.